Listed below are T cell receptor beta chains from one sample, sequenced in a study of regulatory T cells in long-lasting Graves disease. TCRdb re-called the multiplex PCR reads with MiXCR, one entry per CDR3 protein. This repertoire shows under 300,000 distinct CDR3 sequences, approximately 20% found once; its top ten account for around 21%. The sample here was peripheral blood mononuclear cells (PBMCs), taken at new diagnosis, from a patient treated with antithyroid drugs. These TCRs come from a female donor with Graves disease. Each CDR3 is given without its conserved first and last residue. Not all rows give a size; the values are once, few, many and, for expanded clones, a class.

CDR3aa,abundance,j_gene,v_gene
ASSNGRAADTQY,few,TRBJ2-3,TRBV19
AWSLGGLLDGYT,many,TRBJ1-2,TRBV30
ATSRDRRGETQY,many,TRBJ2-5,TRBV15
ASSDLGIRNEQF,many,TRBJ2-1,TRBV7-2
ASSPTSGIADTQY,many,TRBJ2-3,TRBV19
ASSVIGRDRPNTEAF,many,TRBJ1-1,TRBV9
AISPVGNEAF,many,TRBJ1-1,TRBV10-3
ASSQERAGGYEQY,many,TRBJ2-7,TRBV4-3
ASSSPSTGTGKETQY,many,TRBJ2-5,TRBV28
ASSYSEQGARNEQF,many,TRBJ2-1,TRBV6-2/TRBV6-3
ASKETGFDEQY,.,TRBJ2-7,TRBV27
ASSLSTDRGKDGYT,many,TRBJ1-2,TRBV27
ASSPGQLEDTQY,.,TRBJ2-3,TRBV5-1
ASSLGSGTGEQF,many,TRBJ2-1,TRBV7-8
ASSFSDAGSGNTIY,many,TRBJ1-3,TRBV6-2/TRBV6-3